This TCR beta chain was sequenced for a study of T-cell memory formation after mild COVID-19. Study observations and caveats: Pre-infection memory contained some responding clones, which suggested that cross-reactive memory had joined. The study found contracting CD4+ clones mainly in CM and EM and contracting CD8+ clones in EMRA. Clones that got smaller from day 15 to 85 had even CD4/CD8, while clones growing later tipped toward CD4+.

Germline V gene lookup returns CDR1 SGHRS and CDR2 YFSETQ. Trimming took off 4 bases at V and 3 bases at J, with 10 bases between the two ends. This CDR3 comprises 13 residues. Libraries for TCRalpha and TCRbeta carried sample barcodes and unique molecular identifiers via 5'RACE. MiXCR, run by TCRdb on the 5' RACE reads, gives a single entry per CDR3 protein. Among tens of thousands of distinct CDR3 sequences, 7% to 8% were seen once, and the ten largest hold approximately 1.4%. A few counts support this clonotype. What it binds is not known. Source material: PBMCs or a T cell subset sorted from them (not recorded which). This TCR derives from a man between 18 and 35 years old who had mild COVID-19 (a few samples of this study predate the infection). Cell type and time point are not known. The rearrangement joins TRBV5-1 to TRBJ2-5; the D is unclear. The CDR3 nucleotides read TGCGCCAGCAGCCCGGCACCGGAAGAGACCCAGTACTTC. The encoded protein is CASSPAPEETQYF. Supplemented by reference TRBV5-1 and TRBJ2-5, the full variable domain reads KAGVTQTPRYLIKTRGQQVTLSCSPISGHRSVSWYQQTPGQGLQFLFEYFSETQRNKGNFPGRFSGRQFSNSRSEMNVSTLELGDSALYLCASSPAPEETQYFGPGTRLLVL.